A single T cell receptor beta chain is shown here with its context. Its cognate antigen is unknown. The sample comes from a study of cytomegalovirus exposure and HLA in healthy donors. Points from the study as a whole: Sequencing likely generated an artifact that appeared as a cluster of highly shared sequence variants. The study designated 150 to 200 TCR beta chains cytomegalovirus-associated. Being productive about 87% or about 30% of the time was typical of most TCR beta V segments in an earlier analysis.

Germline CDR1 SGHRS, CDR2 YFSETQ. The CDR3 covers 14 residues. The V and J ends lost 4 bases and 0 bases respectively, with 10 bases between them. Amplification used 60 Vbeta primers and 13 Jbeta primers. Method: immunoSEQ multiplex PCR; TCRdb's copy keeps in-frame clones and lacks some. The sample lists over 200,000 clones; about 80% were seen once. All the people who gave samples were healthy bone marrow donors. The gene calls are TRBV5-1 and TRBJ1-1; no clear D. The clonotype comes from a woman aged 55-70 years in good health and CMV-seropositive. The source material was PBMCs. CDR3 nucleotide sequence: TGCGCCAGCAGCATACAAGACATGAACACTGAAGCTTTCTTT. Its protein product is CASSIQDMNTEAFF.